This T cell receptor beta chain was identified in a study of identical twins. This clonotype has ten or more counts. Its target is not known. Whole-study findings and limits: These conclusions were based on statistical analysis (cross-sectional, not following the same donors).

This CDR3 is built from 15 residues. Germline V lookup: CDR1 SGHRS, CDR2 YFSETQ. V gave up 4 bases and J gave up 1 base; unmatched junction bases: 3. MiXCR, run by TCRdb on the 5' RACE reads, gives a single entry per CDR3 protein. The sample shows fewer than 650,000 distinct CDR3 sequences, under 8.5% of them seen only once. All donors were healthy, and all were Caucasian. The same sample was also studied in work on yellow fever vaccine responses in identical twins. That source notes: Reportedly, twins showed a vaccine T cell response that looked partly convergent and partly personalized.

The chain employs TRBV5-1 and TRBJ2-3; 10 bases map to TRBD2. The clonotype was recovered from a woman under 30 in good health. Sequencing input: PBMCs. As DNA, the CDR3 is TGCGCCAGCAGCGCTAGCGGGAGCGGCACAGATACGCAGTATTTT. It yields the protein CASSASGSGTDTQYF.